This TCR beta chain derives from a study of shared clonotypes between healthy human individuals. The CDR3 spans 16 residues. J lost 6 bases, V lost 5 bases, and 17 bases had no gene match. Germline CDR1 reads SGHTS; CDR2 reads YDEGEE. A remark on this clone: No antigen is known for it.

Source study methods: As immunoSEQ supplied junction-only sequences (without quality scores), filtering differed. Data came from immunoSEQ multiplex PCR; TCRdb stores just in-frame clones and leaves some out. The DNA was the basis for D and trimming; V, J and clone size are from that table. The repertoire consists of hundreds of thousands of clones, with 90% to 97% occurring once and the leading ten covering less than 0.13%. CD8 cells regarded as naive lacked CD45RO, were positively chosen for CCR7, and omitted terminally differentiated effector memory CD45RA+ cells. Study-level findings and limits: The low donor count limited represented genetic and exposure-history diversity. Relative to memory subsets, naive subsets generally showed larger estimated richness.

The sequence was collected from a woman aged 25-40 years in good health. The specimen sequenced was naive CD8+ T cells sorted from blood. This rearrangement joins TRBV5-8 to TRBJ2-7, with 7 bases matching TRBD2. The CDR3 here is CASRRLIRGLKAEQYF. In DNA form, the CDR3 reads TGTGCCAGCAGACGGCTTATACGGGGACTAAAAGCCGAGCAGTACTTC.